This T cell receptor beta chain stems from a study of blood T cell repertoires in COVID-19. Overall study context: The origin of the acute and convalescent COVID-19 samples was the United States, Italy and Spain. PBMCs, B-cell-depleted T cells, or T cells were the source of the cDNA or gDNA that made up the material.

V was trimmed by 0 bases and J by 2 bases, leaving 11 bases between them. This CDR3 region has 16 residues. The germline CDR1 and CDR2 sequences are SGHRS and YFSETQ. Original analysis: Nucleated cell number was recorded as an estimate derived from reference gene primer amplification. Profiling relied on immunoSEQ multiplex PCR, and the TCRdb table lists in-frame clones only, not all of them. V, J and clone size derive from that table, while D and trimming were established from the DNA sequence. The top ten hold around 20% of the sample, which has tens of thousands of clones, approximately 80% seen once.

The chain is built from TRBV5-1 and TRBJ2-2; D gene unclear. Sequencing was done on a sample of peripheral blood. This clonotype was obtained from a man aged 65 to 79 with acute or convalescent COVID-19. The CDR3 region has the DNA TGCGCCAGCAGCTTGGGGGCAGAAACTAACACCGGGGAGCTGTTTTTT. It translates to CASSLGAETNTGELFF.